The present entry profiles one TCR beta chain with its context. This specimen comes from a study of blood T cell repertoires in COVID-19. Profiled with immunoSEQ multiplex PCR; TCRdb holds only in-frame clones, not every one. The sample lists around 130,000 clones, about 75% occurring once. The clonotype originates from an older man with acute or convalescent COVID-19. The material sequenced was peripheral blood.

CDR3 nucleotide sequence: TGTGCCAGCTCCGGGGGGACTAGCGGGGCGCCTAGCTCCTACAATGAGCAGTTCTTC. Translating it yields CASSGGTSGAPSSYNEQFF. The J gene is TRBJ2-1, the V gene TRBV9, with 13 bases lining up with TRBD2. The CDR3 spans 19 residues. Germline V gives CDR1 SGDLS, CDR2 YYNGEE. The V segment lost 7 bases and the J segment 0 bases; nucleotides outside the gene matches: 13.